This entry lists 17 T cell receptor beta chains sequenced from one sample in a study of shared clonotypes between healthy human individuals. Sequenced by immunoSEQ multiplex PCR; TCRdb stores in-frame clones only, minus some. The profile shows 2 million to 2.5 million clones, about 94% of them singletons. Sequenced input: naive CD4+ T cells sorted from blood. This sample's subset: CD45RA+ positively selected. The receptors were sampled from a man younger than 35 in good health.

J is TRBJ2-3 and V is TRBV5-4, with D unclear. The CDR3 has 16 residues. Trimming cost V 0 bases and J 1 base, with 12 bases left between them. CDR1 and CDR2 from the germline V gene are SGHNT and YYREEE (reference sequence). The chain's CDR3 is CASSLDSGSRTDTQYF. DNA of the CDR3: TGTGCCAGCAGCTTGGACTCCGGATCCCGCACAGATACGCAGTATTTT.

V gene TRBV6-4 combines with J gene TRBJ1-5; D gene unclear. The germline V and J ends were trimmed by 6 bases and 0 bases, with 6 bases remaining between them. CDR1 and CDR2 (germline): MRHNA, SNTAGT. CDR3 length equals 13 residues. CDR3 bases: TGTGCCAGCAGCGACGGTAGCAATCAGCCCCAGCATTTT. Translating it yields CASSDGSNQPQHF.

The CDR3: CSSKPRGGPTGASDTQYF. CDR3 nucleotide sequence: TGCAGCTCCAAACCTCGCGGGGGGCCGACTGGGGCGTCAGATACGCAGTATTTT. The gene calls are TRBV29-1 and TRBJ2-3; TRBD2 agrees at 8 bases. V was clipped by 8 bases and J by 4 bases; unmatched bases: 23. Germline V gene sequence: CDR1 SQVTM, CDR2 ANQGSEA. This CDR3 has 18 amino acids.

The chain uses TRBV7-6 and TRBJ2-3; 7 bases line up with TRBD1. Germline V gene data show CDR1 as SGHVS and CDR2 as FNYEAQ. The CDR3 has 16 residues. V was clipped by 5 bases and J by 0 bases; unmatched bases: 8. The CDR3 region has the DNA TGTGCCAGCAGCCTCCAGAGGGGGCAAAGCACAGATACGCAGTATTTT. Its translation is CASSLQRGQSTDTQYF.

The rearrangement joins TRBV28 to TRBJ1-6, with a weak D call TRBD1 (5 bases). The CDR3 has 14 amino acids. Trimming took off 6 bases at V and 10 bases at J, with 16 bases between the two ends. Germline V CDR1 and CDR2: MDHEN, SYDVKM. CDR3 loop: CASRQGAEGSPLHF. The CDR3, as DNA: TGTGCCAGCAGGCAGGGCGCGGAGGGGTCACCCCTCCACTTT. Using reference TRBV28 and TRBJ1-6 for the parts outside the CDR3, the full variable domain is DVKVTQSSRYLVKRTGEKVFLECVQDMDHENMFWYRQDPGLGLRLIYFSYDVKMKEKGDIPEGYSVSREKKERFSLILESASTNQTSMYLCASRQGAEGSPLHFGNGTRLTVT.

The rearrangement links TRBV13 to TRBJ2-5, with D unresolved. The germline V gene encodes CDR1 PRHDT and CDR2 FYEKMQ (reference sequence). With 0 bases removed from V and 1 base from J, the gap between germline ends came to 6 bases. The CDR3 consists of 14 residues. The CDR3 nucleotides are TGTGCCAGCAGCTTAGGTAGTGTCCAAGAGACCCAGTACTTC. It specifies CASSLGSVQETQYF.

The V and J genes are TRBV10-3 and TRBJ2-7, with D perhaps matching TRBD2 (6 bases). The V end lost 0 bases, the J end lost 7 bases, and 10 bases lay between the germline ends. This CDR3 comprises 13 residues. Germline values: CDR1 ENHRY, CDR2 SYGVKD. The CDR3 DNA sequence: TGTGCCATCAGTGAGTCTTCCCGGGAGGAGCAGTACTTC. The encoded protein is CAISESSREEQYF.

This sequence joins TRBV6-6 and TRBJ2-7; 8 bases map to TRBD2. The J segment lost 2 bases and the V segment lost 6 bases, leaving 3 bases of the junction unmatched. The CDR3 is 13 residues long. Per germline, CDR1 MNHNY and CDR2 SVGAGI (reference sequence). CDR3 DNA sequence: TGTGCCAGCAGAACTAGCGGTACCTACGAGCAGTACTTC. Its translation: CASRTSGTYEQYF.

The chain uses TRBV6-1 and TRBJ1-3; D is uncertain. The V gene lost 2 bases and the J gene lost 0 bases, with 5 bases spanning the gap. This CDR3 contains 14 residues. Germline CDR1 and CDR2: MNHNS and SASEGT. The CDR3 spells CASSEHPSGNTIYF. The CDR3 DNA sequence: TGTGCCAGCAGTGAACATCCCTCTGGAAACACCATATATTTT.

With regard to this clone: Other DNA variants within this sample encode the same CDR3. The chain joins TRBV6-5 to TRBJ2-7, with D perhaps matching TRBD1 (5 bases). Trimming removed 4 bases from V and 1 base from J, with 11 bases in between. Germline CDR1 is MNHEY and CDR2 is SVGAGI. The CDR3 consists of 14 residues. Written as DNA, the CDR3 is TGTGCCAGCAGTTCATTAGCAGGGTCCTACGAGCAGTACTTC. Amino acids: CASSSLAGSYEQYF.

The chain uses TRBV6-6 and TRBJ1-4; D is perhaps TRBD1 (6 bases). CDR1 and CDR2 from the germline V gene are MNHNY and SVGAGI (reference sequence). The CDR3 totals 15 residues. The V end was cut by 2 bases, the J end by 6 bases, with 13 bases between. DNA for the CDR3: TGTGCCAGCAGTTACGGGGGGGCGCGCGATGAAAAACTGTTTTTT. This gives the protein CASSYGGARDEKLFF.

DNA of the CDR3: TGCGCCAGCAGCCAGTTCGGACAGTTCGTCTCTGGAAACACCATATATTTT. Encoded protein: CASSQFGQFVSGNTIYF. V gene TRBV4-1 combines with J gene TRBJ1-3; possible D gene TRBD1, 6 bases. Trimming cost V 3 bases and J 0 bases, with 15 bases left between them. Germline V gene sequence: CDR1 MGHRA, CDR2 YSYEKL. This CDR3 is 17 amino acids long.

V and J are TRBV27 and TRBJ2-7; perhaps TRBD2 as D (7 bases). Trimming removed 6 bases from V and 7 bases from J, with 16 bases in between. CDR1 MNHEY and CDR2 SMNVEV come from the germline V gene (reference sequence). This CDR3 is 13 amino acids long. The CDR3 region is CASSPGGPREQYF. DNA for the CDR3: TGTGCCAGCAGCCCCGGGGGGCCAAGGGAGCAGTACTTC.

V is TRBV2 and J is TRBJ2-1; D remains unclear. The CDR3 contains 14 residues. Germline loops: CDR1 SNHLY, CDR2 FYNNEI. Trimming took 3 bases from V and 3 from J, leaving 9 bases between them. CDR3: CASSESMVYNEQFF. The CDR3 DNA reads as TGTGCCAGCAGTGAGTCGATGGTCTACAATGAGCAGTTCTTC.

V and J are TRBV5-1 and TRBJ2-2; 7 bases are shared with TRBD1. Trimming took 4 bases from V and 2 from J; bases not matched to a gene: 17. Germline CDR1 reads SGHRS; CDR2 reads YFSETQ. The CDR3 sequence is 19 residues long. The CDR3 reads CASSPSSPNRDRNTGELFF. The CDR3 DNA sequence: TGCGCCAGCAGCCCAAGTAGCCCAAACCGGGACAGAAACACCGGGGAGCTGTTTTTT.

Concerning this clone: Other DNA variants within this sample encode the same CDR3. The chain couples TRBV18 to TRBJ1-5; D is uncertain. Trimming took off 3 bases at V and 4 bases at J, with 13 bases between the two ends. The germline V gene has CDR1 KGHSH and CDR2 LQKENI. The CDR3 is 15 residues long. CDR3 amino acids: CASSPREGRNQPQHF. The DNA for the CDR3 is TGTGCCAGCTCACCCCGGGAAGGCAGAAATCAGCCCCAGCATTTT.

V gene TRBV5-1 combines with J gene TRBJ2-1; D remains ambiguous. The CDR3 spans 17 residues. From germline, CDR1 is SGHRS and CDR2 YFSETQ. Trimming pared 0 bases from V and 0 bases from J, leaving 13 bases between. The CDR3 region is CASSLVSRPGSYNEQFF. CDR3 sequence (DNA): TGCGCCAGCAGCTTGGTTAGTAGGCCAGGCTCCTACAATGAGCAGTTCTTC.